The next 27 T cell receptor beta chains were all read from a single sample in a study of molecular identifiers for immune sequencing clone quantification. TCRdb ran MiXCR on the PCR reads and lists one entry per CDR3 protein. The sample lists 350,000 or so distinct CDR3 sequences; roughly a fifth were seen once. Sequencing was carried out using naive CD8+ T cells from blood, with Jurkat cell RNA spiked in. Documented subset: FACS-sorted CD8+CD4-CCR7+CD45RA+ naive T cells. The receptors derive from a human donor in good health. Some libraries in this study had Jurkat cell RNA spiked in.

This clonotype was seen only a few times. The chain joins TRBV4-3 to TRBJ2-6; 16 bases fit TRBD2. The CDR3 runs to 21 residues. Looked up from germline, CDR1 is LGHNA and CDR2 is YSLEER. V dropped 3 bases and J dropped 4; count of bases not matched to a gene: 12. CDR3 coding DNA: TGCGCCAGCAGCCAGATGGGACTAGCGGGGGGGCCGGGTCCCGGGGCCAACGTCCTGACTTTC. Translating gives CASSQMGLAGGPGPGANVLTF.

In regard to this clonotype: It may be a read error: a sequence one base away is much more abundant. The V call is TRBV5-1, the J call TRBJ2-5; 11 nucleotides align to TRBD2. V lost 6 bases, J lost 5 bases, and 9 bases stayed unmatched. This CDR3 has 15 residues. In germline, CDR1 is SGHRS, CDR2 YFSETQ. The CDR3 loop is CASKELAGDSETQYF. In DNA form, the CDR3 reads TGCGCCAGCAAGGAACTAGCGGGAGACTCGGAGACCCAGTACTTC. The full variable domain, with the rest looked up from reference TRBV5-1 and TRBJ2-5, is KAGVTQTPRYLIKTRGQQVTLSCSPISGHRSVSWYQQTPGQGLQFLFEYFSETQRNKGNFPGRFSGRQFSNSRSEMNVSTLELGDSALYLCASKELAGDSETQYFGPGTRLLVL.

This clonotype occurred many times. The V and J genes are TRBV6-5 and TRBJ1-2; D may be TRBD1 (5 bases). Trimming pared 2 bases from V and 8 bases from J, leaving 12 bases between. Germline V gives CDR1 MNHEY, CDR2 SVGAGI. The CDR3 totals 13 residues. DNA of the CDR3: TGTGCCAGCAGTTACGGAGGGGCTTGGGGCTACACCTTC. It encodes CASSYGGAWGYTF.

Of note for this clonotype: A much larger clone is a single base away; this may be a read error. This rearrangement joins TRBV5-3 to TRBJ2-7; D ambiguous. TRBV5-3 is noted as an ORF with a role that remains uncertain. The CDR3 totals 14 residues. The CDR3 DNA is TGTGCCAGCAGCTTGGGCCACAGTCCCCACGAGCAGTACTTC. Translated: CASSLGHSPHEQYF.

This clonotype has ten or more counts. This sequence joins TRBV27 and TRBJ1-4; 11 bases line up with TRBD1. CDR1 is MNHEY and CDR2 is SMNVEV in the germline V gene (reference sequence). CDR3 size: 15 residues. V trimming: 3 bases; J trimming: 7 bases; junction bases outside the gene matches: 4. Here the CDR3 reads CASSLGTGGREKLFF. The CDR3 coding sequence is TGTGCCAGCAGTTTGGGGACAGGGGGTCGTGAAAAACTGTTTTTT.

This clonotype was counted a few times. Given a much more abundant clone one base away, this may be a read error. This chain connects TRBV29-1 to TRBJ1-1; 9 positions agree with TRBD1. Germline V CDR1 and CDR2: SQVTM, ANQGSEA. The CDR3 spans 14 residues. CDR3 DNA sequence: TGCAGCACAGAAACACAGACAGGGGGAACTGAAGCTTCCTTT. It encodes CSTETQTGGTEASF.

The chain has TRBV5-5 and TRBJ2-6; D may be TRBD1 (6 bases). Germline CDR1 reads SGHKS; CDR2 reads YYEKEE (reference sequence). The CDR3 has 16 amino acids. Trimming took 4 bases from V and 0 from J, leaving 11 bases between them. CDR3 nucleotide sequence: TGTGCCAGCAGCGAGGACAGTCACTCTGGGGCCAACGTCCTGACTTTC. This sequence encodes CASSEDSHSGANVLTF.

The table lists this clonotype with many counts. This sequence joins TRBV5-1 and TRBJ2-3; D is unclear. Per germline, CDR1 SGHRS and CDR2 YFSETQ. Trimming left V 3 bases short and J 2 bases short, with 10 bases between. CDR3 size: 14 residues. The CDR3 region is CASSWGGDTDTQYF. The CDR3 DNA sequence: TGCGCCAGCAGCTGGGGTGGGGACACAGATACGCAGTATTTT.

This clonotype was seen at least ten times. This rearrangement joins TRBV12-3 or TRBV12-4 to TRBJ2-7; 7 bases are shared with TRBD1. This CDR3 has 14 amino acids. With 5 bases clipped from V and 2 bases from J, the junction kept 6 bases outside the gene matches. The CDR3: CASSPGDRTYEQYF. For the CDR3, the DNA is TGTGCCAGCAGTCCTGGGGACAGAACCTACGAGCAGTACTTC.

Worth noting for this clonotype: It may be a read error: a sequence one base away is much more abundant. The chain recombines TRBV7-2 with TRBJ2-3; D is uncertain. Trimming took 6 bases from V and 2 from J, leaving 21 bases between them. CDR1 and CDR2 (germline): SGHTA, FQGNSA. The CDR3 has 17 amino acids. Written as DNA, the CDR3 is TGTGCCAGCAGTCTCGAAGGGCCAGGATACGCCACAGATACGCAGTATTTT. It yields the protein CASSLEGPGYATDTQYF.

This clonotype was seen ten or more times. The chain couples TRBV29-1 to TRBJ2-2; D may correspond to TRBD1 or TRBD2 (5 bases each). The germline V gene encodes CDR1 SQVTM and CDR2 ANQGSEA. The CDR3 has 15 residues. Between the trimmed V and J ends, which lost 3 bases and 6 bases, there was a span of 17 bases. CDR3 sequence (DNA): TGCAGCGTTGAGTTAGGGACGACCGTCGCCGGGGAGCTGTTTTTT. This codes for CSVELGTTVAGELFF.

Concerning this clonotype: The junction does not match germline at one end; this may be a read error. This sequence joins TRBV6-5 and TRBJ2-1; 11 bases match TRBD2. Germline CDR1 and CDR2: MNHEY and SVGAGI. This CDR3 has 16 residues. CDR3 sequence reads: CASSPYSSGGSNGQFF. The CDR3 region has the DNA TGTGCCAGCAGCCCATACTCTAGCGGGGGGAGCAATGGGCAGTTCTTC.

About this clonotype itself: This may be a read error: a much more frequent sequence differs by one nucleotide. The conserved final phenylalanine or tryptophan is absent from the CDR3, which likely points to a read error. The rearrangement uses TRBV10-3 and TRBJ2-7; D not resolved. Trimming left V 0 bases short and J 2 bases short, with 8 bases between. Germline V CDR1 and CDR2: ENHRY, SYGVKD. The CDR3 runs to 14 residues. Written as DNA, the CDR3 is TGTGCCATCAGTGAGTCAAGGGATGCCTACGAGCAGTACCTC. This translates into CAISESRDAYEQYL.

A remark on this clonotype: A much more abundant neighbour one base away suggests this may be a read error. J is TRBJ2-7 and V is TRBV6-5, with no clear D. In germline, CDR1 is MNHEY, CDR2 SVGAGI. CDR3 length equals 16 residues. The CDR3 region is CAGSYTQGWSSYEQYF. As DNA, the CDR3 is TGTGCCGGCAGTTACACCCAAGGTTGGAGCTCCTACGAGCAGTACTTC.

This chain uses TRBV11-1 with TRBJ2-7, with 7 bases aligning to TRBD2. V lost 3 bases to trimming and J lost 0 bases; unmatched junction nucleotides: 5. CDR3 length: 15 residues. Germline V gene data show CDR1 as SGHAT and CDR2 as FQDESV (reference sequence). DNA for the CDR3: TGTGCCAGCAGCTTGGGAGGGGTCAGCTCCTACGAGCAGTACTTC. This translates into CASSLGGVSSYEQYF.

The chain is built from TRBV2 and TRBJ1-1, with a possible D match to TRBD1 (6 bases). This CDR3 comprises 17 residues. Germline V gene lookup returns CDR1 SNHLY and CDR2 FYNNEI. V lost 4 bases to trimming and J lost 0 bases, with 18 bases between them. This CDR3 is CASSGEGTRKMNTEAFF. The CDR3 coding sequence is TGTGCCAGCAGTGGGGAAGGGACAAGAAAGATGAACACTGAAGCTTTCTTT.

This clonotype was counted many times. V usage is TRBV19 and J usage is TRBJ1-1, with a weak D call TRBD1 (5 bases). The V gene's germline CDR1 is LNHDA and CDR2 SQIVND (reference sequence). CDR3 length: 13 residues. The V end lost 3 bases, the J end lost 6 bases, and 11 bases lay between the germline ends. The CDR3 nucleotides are TGTGCCAGTAGTATCGGGACGCTTTCTGAAGCTTTCTTT. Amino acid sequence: CASSIGTLSEAFF.

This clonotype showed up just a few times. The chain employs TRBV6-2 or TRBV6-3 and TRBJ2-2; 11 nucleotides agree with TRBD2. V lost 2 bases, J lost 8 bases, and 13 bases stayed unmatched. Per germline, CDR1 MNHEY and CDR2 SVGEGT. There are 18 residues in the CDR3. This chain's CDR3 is CASSYTSLAGGPIGELFF. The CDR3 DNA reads TGTGCCAGCAGTTACACCTCCCTAGCGGGGGGCCCGATTGGGGAGCTGTTTTTT.

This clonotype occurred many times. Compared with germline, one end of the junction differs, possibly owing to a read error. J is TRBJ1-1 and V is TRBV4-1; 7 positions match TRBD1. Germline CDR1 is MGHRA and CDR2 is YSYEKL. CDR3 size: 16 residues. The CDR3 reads CASSEDSRDRGTEAFF. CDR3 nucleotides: TGCGCCAGCAGCGAAGACAGTAGGGACAGAGGGACTGAAGCTTTCTTT.

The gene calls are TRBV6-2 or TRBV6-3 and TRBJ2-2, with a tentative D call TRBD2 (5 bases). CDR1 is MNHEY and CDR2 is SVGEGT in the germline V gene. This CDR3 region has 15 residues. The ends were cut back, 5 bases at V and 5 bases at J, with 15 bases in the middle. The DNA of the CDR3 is TGTGCCAGCAGTATTTATCCCGAGGGTACCGGGGAGCTGTTTTTT. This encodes CASSIYPEGTGELFF.

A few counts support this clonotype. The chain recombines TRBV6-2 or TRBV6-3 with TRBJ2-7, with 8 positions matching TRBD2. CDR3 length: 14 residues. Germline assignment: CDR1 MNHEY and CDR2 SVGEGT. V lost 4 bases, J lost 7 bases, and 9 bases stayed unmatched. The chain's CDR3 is CASSWAGGVGEQYF. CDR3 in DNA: TGTGCCAGCAGTTGGGCGGGAGGCGTCGGGGAGCAGTACTTC.

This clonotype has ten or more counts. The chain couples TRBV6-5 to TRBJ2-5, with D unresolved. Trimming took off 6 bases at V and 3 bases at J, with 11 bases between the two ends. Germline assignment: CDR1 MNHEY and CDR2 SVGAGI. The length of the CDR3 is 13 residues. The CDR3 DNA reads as TGTGCCAGCAGGAGGTTTAAGAAAGAGACCCAGTACTTC. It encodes CASRRFKKETQYF.

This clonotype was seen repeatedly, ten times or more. Here the CDR3 DNA reads TGTGCCACCCGACATCACCGGGACAGTTCGAACACCGGGGAGCTGTTTTTT. Amino acids: CATRHHRDSSNTGELFF. The genes are TRBV19 and TRBJ2-2; TRBD1 matches at 7 bases. J was trimmed by 0 bases and V by 10 bases; bases with no gene match: 14. The CDR3 consists of 17 residues. Per the germline V gene, CDR1 is LNHDA and CDR2 is SQIVND (reference sequence).

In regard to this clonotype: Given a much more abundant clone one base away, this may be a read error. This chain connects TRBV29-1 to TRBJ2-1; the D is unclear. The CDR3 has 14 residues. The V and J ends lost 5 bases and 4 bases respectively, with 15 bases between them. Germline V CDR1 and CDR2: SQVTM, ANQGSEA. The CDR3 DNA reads TGCAGCGTTAAATTCTGGAGTTCGTACAATGAGCAGTTCTTC. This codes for CSVKFWSSYNEQFF.

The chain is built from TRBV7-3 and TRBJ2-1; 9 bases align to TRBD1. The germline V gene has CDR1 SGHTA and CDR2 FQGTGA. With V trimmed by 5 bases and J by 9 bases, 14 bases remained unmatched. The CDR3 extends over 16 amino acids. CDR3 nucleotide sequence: TGTGCCAGCAGCCCGATACAGGGGGCGAGTCCAGGTGAGCAGTTCTTC. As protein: CASSPIQGASPGEQFF. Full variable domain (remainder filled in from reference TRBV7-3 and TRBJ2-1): GAGVSQTPSNKVTEKGKYVELRCDPISGHTALYWYRQSLGQGPEFLIYFQGTGAADDSGLPNDRFFAVRPEGSVSTLKIQRTERGDSAVYLCASSPIQGASPGEQFFGPGTRLTVL.

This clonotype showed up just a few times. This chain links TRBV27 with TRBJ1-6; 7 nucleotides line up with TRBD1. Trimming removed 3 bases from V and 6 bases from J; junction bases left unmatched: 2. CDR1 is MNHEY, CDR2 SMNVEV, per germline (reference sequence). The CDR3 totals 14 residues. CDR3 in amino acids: CASSFGDSNSPLHF. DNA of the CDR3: TGTGCCAGCAGTTTTGGGGACAGTAATTCACCCCTCCACTTT.

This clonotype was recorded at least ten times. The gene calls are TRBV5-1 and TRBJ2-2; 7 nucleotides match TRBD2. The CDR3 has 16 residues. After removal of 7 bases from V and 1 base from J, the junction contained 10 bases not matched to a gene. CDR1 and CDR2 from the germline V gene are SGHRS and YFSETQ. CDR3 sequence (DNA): TGCGCCAGCTCCCGAATTCGGGAGGAGAACACCGGGGAGCTGTTTTTT. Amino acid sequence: CASSRIREENTGELFF.